The next 24 T cell receptor beta chains were all read from a single sample in a study of CD8 T cells in ankylosing spondylitis. TCRdb re-analysed the 5' RACE reads in MiXCR, keeping a single row per CDR3 protein. The profile shows around 430,000 distinct CDR3 sequences, approximately 17% of them singletons. These TCRs' antigens remain unknown. Overall study results and limits: Fewer than 10 highly homologous variants formed a TCR beta motif that appeared characteristic of ankylosing spondylitis blood.

Specimen: blood, either unsorted or a sorted T cell fraction (not recorded which). The receptors originated from a male donor with ankylosing spondylitis.

This clonotype was counted many times. The chain uses TRBV7-8 and TRBJ2-7; TRBD1 agrees at 9 bases. The germline CDR1 and CDR2 sequences are SGHVS and FQNEAQ. This CDR3 has 16 residues. J lost 10 bases, V lost 4 bases, and 17 bases had no gene match. CDR3 bases: TGTGCCAGCAGCTCAGATCTGGGGACAGGGAGCTTAAAACAGTACTTC. Its protein is CASSSDLGTGSLKQYF.

In this sample, this clonotype turned up a few times. The genes are TRBV11-2 and TRBJ2-7; TRBD2 aligns across 14 bases. The CDR3 runs 18 residues. Trimming took 4 bases from V and 3 from J; bases not matched to a gene: 11. From germline, CDR1 is SGHAT and CDR2 FQNNGV. Here the CDR3 reads CASSSSGTSGSYYYEQYF. In nucleotides, the CDR3 is TGTGCCAGCAGCTCCAGCGGGACTAGCGGGAGTTACTACTACGAGCAGTACTTC.

In its sample, this clonotype was seen a few times. The chain is built from TRBV7-2 and TRBJ2-2; 9 bases match TRBD1. Trimming took 1 base from V and 5 from J; bases not matched to a gene: 5. CDR3 length: 16 amino acids. Germline V gene lookup returns CDR1 SGHTA and CDR2 FQGNSA. The DNA for the CDR3 is TGTGCCAGCAGCTTAGTGGGACAGGGAGGAACCGGGGAGCTGTTTTTT. As protein: CASSLVGQGGTGELFF.

The CDR3 here is CASTTPLGASGSSETQYF. CDR3 bases: TGTGCCAGCACCACTCCCCTCGGGGCTAGCGGGAGTTCAGAGACCCAGTACTTC. The gene calls are TRBV28 and TRBJ2-5; 10 nucleotides line up with TRBD2. Unmatched junction bases numbered 18, after V lost 7 bases and J lost 4 bases. The CDR3 covers 18 residues. Germline assignment: CDR1 MDHEN and CDR2 SYDVKM.

The chain joins TRBV20-1 to TRBJ2-1; D unclear. Per germline, CDR1 DFQATT and CDR2 SNEGSKA (reference sequence). The CDR3 has 13 residues. Trimming stripped 3 bases from V and 4 bases from J, with 10 bases between. The CDR3 loop reads CSASGVRYNEQFF. The CDR3 bases are TGCAGTGCTAGCGGAGTACGGTACAATGAGCAGTTCTTC.

The sample holds many counts of this clonotype. The rearrangement links TRBV7-8 to TRBJ1-6; 10 nucleotides match TRBD1. V lost 2 bases to trimming and J lost 8 bases; unmatched junction nucleotides: 6. CDR1 and CDR2 from the germline V gene are SGHVS and FQNEAQ. The CDR3 is 16 amino acids. Here the CDR3 DNA reads TGTGCCAGCAGCTTAATACCGGGACAGGGGTATTCACCCCTCCACTTT. This gives the protein CASSLIPGQGYSPLHF.

This clonotype turned up a few times. This rearrangement joins TRBV5-1 to TRBJ2-7, with TRBD1 matching over 11 bases. V was pared by 4 bases and J by 3 bases, with 9 bases of the junction left unmatched. This CDR3 is 16 amino acids long. CDR1 SGHRS and CDR2 YFSETQ come from the germline V gene. CDR3 loop: CASSARTGGEIYEQYF. CDR3 nucleotide sequence: TGCGCCAGCAGCGCCCGGACAGGGGGCGAAATCTACGAGCAGTACTTC.

The genes are TRBV11-2 and TRBJ2-2, with TRBD2 matching 10 bases. This CDR3 is built from 16 residues. J was trimmed by 5 bases and V by 5 bases; bases with no gene match: 8. Germline CDR1 is SGHAT and CDR2 is FQNNGV. CDR3 nucleotides: TGTGCCAGCAGCCGAGGACCTAGCGGGGGTACCGGGGAGCTGTTTTTT. Protein product: CASSRGPSGGTGELFF.

The CDR3 region has the DNA TGCAGCGCTTCCGGACTAGGTGGACAGACCCAGTACTTC. Amino acids: CSASGLGGQTQYF. V is TRBV29-1 and J is TRBJ2-5; TRBD2 agrees at 7 bases. CDR1 is SQVTM, CDR2 ANQGSEA, per germline. The CDR3 runs 13 residues. V trimming: 7 bases; J trimming: 6 bases; junction bases outside the gene matches: 11. The full variable domain, rest sourced from reference TRBV29-1 and TRBJ2-5, is SAVISQKPSRDICQRGTSLTIQCQVDSQVTMMFWYRQQPGQSLTLIATANQGSEATYESGFVIDKFPISRPNLTFSTLTVSNMSPEDSSIYLCSASGLGGQTQYFGPGTRLLVL.

This clonotype was found a few times. The rearrangement joins TRBV6-5 to TRBJ2-1; the match to TRBD2 covers 12 bases. Trimming removed 2 bases from V and 8 bases from J; junction bases left unmatched: 10. This CDR3 has 17 residues. Germline V gene sequence: CDR1 MNHEY, CDR2 SVGAGI. The CDR3 protein is CASSYGPPTSGSDEQFF. CDR3 DNA: TGTGCCAGCAGTTACGGTCCTCCGACTAGCGGGAGTGATGAGCAGTTCTTC.

The chain recombines TRBV19 with TRBJ2-1; possible D gene TRBD1, 6 bases. This CDR3 region has 17 residues. Germline values: CDR1 LNHDA, CDR2 SQIVND (reference sequence). V dropped 4 bases and J dropped 1 base, with 17 bases sitting between them. CDR3 nucleotide sequence: TGTGCCAGTAGTACCCACAGGGTGGAAGGATCCTACAATGAGCAGTTCTTC. Encoded protein: CASSTHRVEGSYNEQFF.

At least ten counts were recorded for this clonotype. The chain recombines TRBV7-2 with TRBJ1-1, with 9 bases identical to TRBD1. Per the germline V gene, CDR1 is SGHTA and CDR2 is FQGNSA. V dropped 7 bases and J dropped 1; count of bases not matched to a gene: 4. The CDR3 is made up of 14 amino acids. The CDR3 loop reads CASTRDRENTEAFF. The CDR3 DNA follows: TGTGCCAGCACAAGGGACAGGGAGAACACTGAAGCTTTCTTT.

This clonotype was detected only a few times. V is TRBV20-1 and J is TRBJ2-1; no definite D call. The CDR3 has 13 amino acids. V was clipped by 0 bases and J by 5 bases, with 8 bases between them. In germline, CDR1 is DFQATT, CDR2 SNEGSKA (reference sequence). CDR3 in DNA: TGCAGTGCTAGAGAACCGGCGAACAATGAGCAGTTCTTC. Its protein is CSAREPANNEQFF.

CDR3 sequence: CASSEVRVNYGYTF. The DNA of the CDR3 is TGTGCCAGCAGTGAGGTCAGGGTCAACTATGGCTACACCTTC. The gene calls are TRBV2 and TRBJ1-2; D is possibly TRBD1 (5 bases). Germline V gene lookup returns CDR1 SNHLY and CDR2 FYNNEI. V was pared by 3 bases and J by 2 bases, with 10 bases between. The CDR3 contains 14 residues.

Many counts were recorded for this clonotype. The chain is built from TRBV2 and TRBJ2-7; the match to TRBD1 covers 7 bases. Looked up from germline, CDR1 is SNHLY and CDR2 is FYNNEI. The CDR3 contains 15 residues. J gave up 0 bases and V 0 bases, and 2 bases lay outside the gene matches. Here the CDR3 DNA reads TGTGCCAGCAGTGAAGCGTGGGACAGCTCCTACGAGCAGTACTTC. Protein: CASSEAWDSSYEQYF.

The rearrangement links TRBV10-3 to TRBJ1-6; D call uncertain. This CDR3 is 14 amino acids long. Trimming removed 8 bases from V and 6 bases from J, with 14 bases in between. Looked up from germline, CDR1 is ENHRY and CDR2 is SYGVKD. The CDR3 DNA sequence: TGTGCCATCTCCCCGATCGGGAGTAATTCACCCCTCCACTTT. This encodes CAISPIGSNSPLHF.

The chain has TRBV6-5 and TRBJ2-1, with D perhaps TRBD1 or TRBD2 (6 bases each). This CDR3 spans 15 amino acids. The germline V and J ends were trimmed by 3 bases and 0 bases, with 9 bases remaining between them. The germline CDR1 and CDR2 sequences are MNHEY and SVGAGI. CDR3 region: CASSYKGGSYNEQFF. The DNA of the CDR3 is TGTGCCAGCAGTTATAAGGGGGGCTCCTACAATGAGCAGTTCTTC.

The gene calls are TRBV7-6 and TRBJ1-1, with 8 bases lining up with TRBD1. The J segment lost 1 base and the V segment lost 1 base, leaving 2 bases of the junction unmatched. CDR3 length: 15 amino acids. Per the germline V gene, CDR1 is SGHVS and CDR2 is FNYEAQ. This CDR3 is CASSLVGTGNTEAFF. CDR3 coding DNA: TGTGCCAGCAGCTTAGTAGGGACAGGGAACACTGAAGCTTTCTTT.

This clonotype was recorded many times. This chain uses TRBV5-1 with TRBJ2-1, with D possibly being TRBD2 (6 bases). Germline-derived CDR1 and CDR2 are SGHRS and YFSETQ. CDR3 size: 12 residues. Trimming stripped 8 bases from V and 4 bases from J, with 10 bases between. The CDR3 protein is CASTGLYNEQFF. As DNA, the CDR3 is TGCGCCAGTACGGGACTTTACAATGAGCAGTTCTTC.

The chain recombines TRBV20-1 with TRBJ2-5; the match to TRBD2 covers 9 bases. The length of the CDR3 is 14 residues. Germline trimming cut 5 bases from V and 4 bases from J; bases unmatched to any gene: 8. Germline loops: CDR1 DFQATT, CDR2 SNEGSKA (reference sequence). The CDR3 DNA is TGCAGTGCTGCCCATGGACTAGCGACAGAGACCCAGTACTTC. It yields the protein CSAAHGLATETQYF.

The rearrangement uses TRBV10-3 and TRBJ1-1, with D possibly matching TRBD1 (5 bases). V lost 3 bases, J lost 5 bases, and 10 bases lay in between. The CDR3 consists of 13 residues. The germline V gene encodes CDR1 ENHRY and CDR2 SYGVKD. The CDR3 sequence: CAISEEAGTEAFF. The CDR3 nucleotides are TGTGCCATCAGTGAAGAGGCAGGGACTGAAGCTTTCTTT.

This clonotype was found a few times. The V and J genes are TRBV14 and TRBJ1-1; D not certain. This CDR3 is built from 13 residues. The germline gives CDR1 SGHDN, CDR2 FVKESK. V lost 5 bases, J lost 4 bases, and 11 bases lay in between. CDR3 amino acids: CASSNQAGTEAFF. The CDR3, as DNA: TGTGCCAGCAGCAACCAGGCGGGCACTGAAGCTTTCTTT.

This clonotype has a handful of counts. This sequence joins TRBV12-3 or TRBV12-4 and TRBJ1-1; maybe TRBD1 (6 bases). The germline V and J ends were trimmed by 5 bases and 1 base, with 11 bases remaining between them. CDR3 size: 14 residues. CDR3 coding DNA: TGTGCCAGCAGTCGACAGGCCGCGAACACTGAAGCTTTCTTT. Amino acids: CASSRQAANTEAFF.

This chain uses TRBV9 with TRBJ2-7, with D unclear. Germline V gene lookup returns CDR1 SGDLS and CDR2 YYNGEE. The CDR3 extends over 14 amino acids. With 0 bases removed from V and 1 base from J, the gap between germline ends came to 8 bases. The CDR3 loop reads CASSVGAGSYEQYF. The CDR3 bases are TGTGCCAGCAGCGTAGGGGCAGGATCCTACGAGCAGTACTTC.